This TCR beta chain came from a study of shared clonotypes between healthy human individuals. Genomic DNA from each subset was divided evenly over several immunoSEQ plates. Original processing methods: Because ImmunoSEQ provided only junction sequences with no quality scores, the filtering differed. Measured with immunoSEQ multiplex PCR; TCRdb has only the in-frame clones, and not every one. V and J calls and clone size come straight from that table; D and trimming were deduced from the DNA. The sample lists 850,000 to 1,100,000 clones, approximately 80% occurring once. Comments on this clone: The sample carries other DNA sequences with the same CDR3.

Participating donors were healthy, HIV-negative adults free of recent acute infections or vaccinations. Per germline, CDR1 MDHEN and CDR2 SYDVKM. The CDR3 runs 15 residues. Germline trimming cut 2 bases from V and 4 bases from J; bases unmatched to any gene: 5. The chain uses TRBV28 and TRBJ2-1; 7 bases fit TRBD1. The source material was memory CD4+ T cells from PBMCs. Subset: CD45RA-negative fraction. This sequence was found in a man aged 18 to 30 in good health. Some clones in this sample may be carry-over from other donors' samples. The CDR3 spells CASSLGGTVYNEQFF. For the CDR3, the DNA is TGTGCCAGCAGTTTAGGTGGGACAGTATACAATGAGCAGTTCTTC.